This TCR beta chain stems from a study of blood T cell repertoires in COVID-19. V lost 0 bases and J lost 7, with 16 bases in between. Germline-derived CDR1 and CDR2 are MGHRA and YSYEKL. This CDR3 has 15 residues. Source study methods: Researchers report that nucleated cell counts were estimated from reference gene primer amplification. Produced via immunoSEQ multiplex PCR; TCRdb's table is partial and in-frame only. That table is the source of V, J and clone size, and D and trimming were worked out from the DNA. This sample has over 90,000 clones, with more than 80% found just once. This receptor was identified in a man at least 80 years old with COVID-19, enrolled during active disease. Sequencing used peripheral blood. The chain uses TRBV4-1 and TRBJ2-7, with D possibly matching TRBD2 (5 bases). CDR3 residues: CASSQERTLVGEQYF. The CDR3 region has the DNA TGCGCCAGCAGCCAAGAGAGGACTTTGGTGGGGGAGCAGTACTTC.